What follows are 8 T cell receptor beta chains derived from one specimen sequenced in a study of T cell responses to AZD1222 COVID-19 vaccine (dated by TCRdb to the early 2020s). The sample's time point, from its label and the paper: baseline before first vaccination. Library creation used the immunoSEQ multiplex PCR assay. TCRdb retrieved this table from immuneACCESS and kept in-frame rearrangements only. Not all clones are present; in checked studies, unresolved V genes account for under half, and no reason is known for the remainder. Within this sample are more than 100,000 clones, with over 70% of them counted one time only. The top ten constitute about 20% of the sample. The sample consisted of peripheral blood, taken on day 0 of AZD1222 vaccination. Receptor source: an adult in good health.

CDR3 loop: CATSRGGGGDSPLHF. The CDR3 DNA reads as TGTGCCACCAGCAGAGGGGGAGGGGGCGATTCACCCCTCCACTTT. The rearrangement joins TRBV15 to TRBJ1-6, with 7 bases fitting TRBD1. Germline V gene lookup returns CDR1 LNHNV and CDR2 YYDKDF (reference sequence). The length of the CDR3 is 15 residues. After removal of 1 base from V and 8 bases from J, the junction contained 5 bases not matched to a gene. The whole variable domain, remainder taken from reference TRBV15 and TRBJ1-6, is DAMVIQNPRYQVTQFGKPVTLSCSQTLNHNVMYWYQQKSSQAPKLLFHYYDKDFNNEADTPDNFQSRRPNTSFCFLDIRSPGLGDTAMYLCATSRGGGGDSPLHFGNGTRLTVT.

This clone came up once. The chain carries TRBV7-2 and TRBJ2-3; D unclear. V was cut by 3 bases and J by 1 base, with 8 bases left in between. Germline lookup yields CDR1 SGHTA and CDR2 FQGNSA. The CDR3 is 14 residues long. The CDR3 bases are TGTGCCAGCAGCTTGGATAGAGGCACAGATACGCAGTATTTT. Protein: CASSLDRGTDTQYF.

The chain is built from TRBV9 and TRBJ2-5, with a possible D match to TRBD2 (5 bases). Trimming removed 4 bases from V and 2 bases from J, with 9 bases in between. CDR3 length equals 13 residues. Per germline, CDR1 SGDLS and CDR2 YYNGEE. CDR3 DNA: TGTGCCAGCAGCCCTAGCCCTCAAGAGACCCAGTACTTC. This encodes CASSPSPQETQYF. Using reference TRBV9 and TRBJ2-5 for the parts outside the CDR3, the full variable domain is DSGVTQTPKHLITATGQRVTLRCSPRSGDLSVYWYQQSLDQGLQFLIQYYNGEERAKGNILERFSAQQFPDLHSELNLSSLELGDSALYFCASSPSPQETQYFGPGTRLLVL.

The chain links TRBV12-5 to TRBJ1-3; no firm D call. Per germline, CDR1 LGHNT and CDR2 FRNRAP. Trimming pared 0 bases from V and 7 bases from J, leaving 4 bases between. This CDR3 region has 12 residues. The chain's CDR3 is CASGLVGNTIYF. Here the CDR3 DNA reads TGTGCTAGTGGTTTGGTTGGGAACACCATATATTTT. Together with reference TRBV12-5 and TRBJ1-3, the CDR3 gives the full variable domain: DARVTQTPRHKVTEMGQEVTMRCQPILGHNTVFWYRQTMMQGLELLAYFRNRAPLDDSGMPKDRFSAEMPDATLATLKIQPSEPRDSAVYFCASGLVGNTIYFGEGSWLTVV.

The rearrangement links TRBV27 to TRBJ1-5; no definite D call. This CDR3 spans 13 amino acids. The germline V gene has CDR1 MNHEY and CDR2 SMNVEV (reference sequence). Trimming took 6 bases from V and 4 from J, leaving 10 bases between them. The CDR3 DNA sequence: TGTGCCAGCAGCCGAGCGAAAAATCAGCCCCAGCATTTT. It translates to CASSRAKNQPQHF.

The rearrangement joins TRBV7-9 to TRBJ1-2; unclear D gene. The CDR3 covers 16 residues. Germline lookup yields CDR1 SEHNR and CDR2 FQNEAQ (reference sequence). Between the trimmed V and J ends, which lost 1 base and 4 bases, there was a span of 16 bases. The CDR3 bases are TGTGCCAGCAGCTTAGAGGCCAGGCCGGCACCCTATGGCTACACCTTC. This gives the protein CASSLEARPAPYGYTF.

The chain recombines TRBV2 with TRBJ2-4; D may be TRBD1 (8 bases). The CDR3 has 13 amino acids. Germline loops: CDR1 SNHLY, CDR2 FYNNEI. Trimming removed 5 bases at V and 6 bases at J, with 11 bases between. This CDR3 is CASSTGGGNIQYF. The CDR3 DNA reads TGTGCCAGCAGTACAGGGGGGGGAAACATTCAGTACTTC.

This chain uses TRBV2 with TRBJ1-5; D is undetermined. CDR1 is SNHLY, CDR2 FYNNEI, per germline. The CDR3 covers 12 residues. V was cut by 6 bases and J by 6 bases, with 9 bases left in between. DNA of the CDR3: TGTGCCAGCAGCGGCGACATTCAGCCCCAGCATTTT. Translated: CASSGDIQPQHF.